The 22 T cell receptor beta chains listed next were all sequenced from one sample in a study of beta chain features in type 1 diabetes. The authors reverse transcribed all of the isolated RNA, so sequencing captured expressed TCRB transcripts. The method was immunoSEQ multiplex PCR; TCRdb's version includes in-frame clones alone and lacks a portion of them. The sample contains fewer than 250,000 clones, 68% of which appear only once. What was sequenced was naive CD4+ T cells from blood. These receptors were obtained from a man under 40 in good health.

This chain links TRBV20-1 with TRBJ2-1; D is undetermined. Between the trimmed V and J ends, which lost 4 bases and 4 bases, there was a span of 5 bases. Per germline, CDR1 DFQATT and CDR2 SNEGSKA (reference sequence). The CDR3 has 11 amino acids. The CDR3 reads CSAKQYNEQFF. CDR3 sequence (DNA): TGCAGTGCTAAACAGTACAATGAGCAGTTCTTC.

This clone turned up a few times. The chain is built from TRBV7-2 and TRBJ2-7; 9 bases match TRBD2. The trim removed 5 bases at V and 2 bases at J, leaving 4 bases unmatched. Germline-derived CDR1 and CDR2 are SGHTA and FQGNSA. There are 14 residues in the CDR3. DNA for the CDR3: TGTGCCAGCAGCGGCAGCGGGGGGCCCTACGAGCAGTACTTC. Its protein product is CASSGSGGPYEQYF.

The chain has TRBV9 and TRBJ1-3; TRBD1 is a possible D gene (5 bases). The V gene lost 4 bases and the J gene lost 2 bases, with 13 bases spanning the gap. The CDR3 totals 15 residues. Germline V gene sequence: CDR1 SGDLS, CDR2 YYNGEE. The DNA for the CDR3 is TGTGCCAGCAGCCCGGGTGGGGCTCCTGGAAACACCATATATTTT. Protein sequence: CASSPGGAPGNTIYF. Complete variable domain (other parts from reference TRBV9 and TRBJ1-3): DSGVTQTPKHLITATGQRVTLRCSPRSGDLSVYWYQQSLDQGLQFLIQYYNGEERAKGNILERFSAQQFPDLHSELNLSSLELGDSALYFCASSPGGAPGNTIYFGEGSWLTVV.

This clone was observed a few times. J is TRBJ2-2 and V is TRBV30, with D unclear. The germline V gene encodes CDR1 GTSNPN and CDR2 SVGIG (reference sequence). V lost 4 bases and J lost 5, with 11 bases in between. This CDR3 has 13 amino acids. The CDR3 spells CAWTPFGTGELFF. Here the CDR3 DNA reads TGTGCCTGGACTCCGTTCGGGACCGGGGAGCTGTTTTTT.

V is TRBV29-1 and J is TRBJ1-1; D unclear. The germline V gene has CDR1 SQVTM and CDR2 ANQGSEA. The ends were cut back, 3 bases at V and 1 base at J, with 12 bases in the middle. The CDR3 totals 14 residues. CDR3 coding DNA: TGCAGCGTTGAGGGTCAGCTTTGGAACACTGAAGCTTTCTTT. Translation: CSVEGQLWNTEAFF.

As regards this clone: Other DNA sequences in this specimen translate into the identical CDR3. CDR3: CASSLRGETQYF. The CDR3 nucleotides are TGCGCCAGCAGCTTACGGGGGGAGACCCAGTACTTC. The chain carries TRBV5-1 and TRBJ2-5; possibly TRBD2 for D (6 bases). Germline V CDR1 and CDR2: SGHRS, YFSETQ. The V end was cut by 2 bases, the J end by 5 bases, with 7 bases between. The CDR3 length is 12 residues.

The genes are TRBV9 and TRBJ2-3; 9 bases are a match to TRBD1. The V segment lost 3 bases and the J segment 4 bases; nucleotides outside the gene matches: 12. The CDR3 contains 17 residues. Germline V lookup: CDR1 SGDLS, CDR2 YYNGEE. CDR3 sequence reads: CASSARAGQGDSDTQYF. The CDR3 nucleotides read TGTGCCAGCAGCGCCCGAGCGGGACAGGGAGATTCAGATACGCAGTATTTT.

The chain has TRBV30 and TRBJ2-3, with D perhaps assigned TRBD1 or TRBD2 (5 bases each). The CDR3 consists of 16 residues. Germline CDR1 GTSNPN, CDR2 SVGIG (reference sequence). V was pared by 2 bases and J by 0 bases, with 15 bases between. DNA for the CDR3: TGTGCCTGGAGTCTCCTACCGGGACCTAGCACAGATACGCAGTATTTT. Its translation: CAWSLLPGPSTDTQYF. The variable domain in full, completed from reference TRBV30 and TRBJ2-3, reads SQTIHQWPATLVQPVGSPLSLECTVEGTSNPNLYWYRQAAGRGLQLLFYSVGIGQISSEVPQNLSASRPQDRQFILSSKKLLLSDSGFYLCAWSLLPGPSTDTQYFGPGTRLTVL.

V gene TRBV7-9 combines with J gene TRBJ2-3; D unresolved. V lost 3 bases and J lost 0, with 10 bases in between. This CDR3 comprises 15 residues. Germline lookup yields CDR1 SEHNR and CDR2 FQNEAQ (reference sequence). CDR3 amino acids: CASSFGSPSTDTQYF. CDR3 DNA: TGTGCCAGCAGCTTCGGGTCCCCAAGCACAGATACGCAGTATTTT. Full variable domain (outside the CDR3, taken from reference TRBV7-9 and TRBJ2-3): DTGVSQNPRHKITKRGQNVTFRCDPISEHNRLYWYRQTLGQGPEFLTYFQNEAQLEKSRLLSDRFSAERPKGSFSTLEIQRTEQGDSAMYLCASSFGSPSTDTQYFGPGTRLTVL.

The rearrangement uses TRBV6-5 and TRBJ1-1; no clear D. This CDR3 comprises 13 residues. V dropped 6 bases and J dropped 2 bases, with 10 bases sitting between them. CDR1 MNHEY and CDR2 SVGAGI come from the germline V gene. DNA of the CDR3: TGTGCCAGCAGCAGGACCATAAACACTGAAGCTTTCTTT. Protein product: CASSRTINTEAFF.

This clone was observed a handful of times. The chain combines TRBV9 with TRBJ2-7, with 7 bases that match TRBD1. The CDR3 contains 15 residues. Germline-derived CDR1 and CDR2 are SGDLS and YYNGEE. Trimming removed 4 bases from V and 0 bases from J; junction bases left unmatched: 7. The CDR3 nucleotides are TGTGCCAGCAGCTCCGGGACAGTGAGCTCCTACGAGCAGTACTTC. Protein sequence: CASSSGTVSSYEQYF.

J is TRBJ2-7 and V is TRBV25-1, with 7 bases aligning to TRBD1. This CDR3 has 13 amino acids. The V and J ends lost 4 bases and 3 bases, in that order; junction bases with no gene match: 3. The V gene's germline CDR1 is MGHDK and CDR2 SYGVNS. The CDR3 region is CASSGTGVYEQYF. CDR3 nucleotides: TGTGCCAGCAGTGGGACAGGAGTCTACGAGCAGTACTTC.

This clone was seen more than once but under ten times. The V gene is TRBV30, the J gene TRBJ2-3; D remains ambiguous. The CDR3 loop spans 12 amino acids. The V gene's germline CDR1 is GTSNPN and CDR2 SVGIG (reference sequence). The V and J ends lost 3 bases and 0 bases respectively, with 4 bases between them. CDR3 nucleotides: TGTGCCTGGAGGGGTAGCACAGATACGCAGTATTTT. Encoded protein: CAWRGSTDTQYF.

The chain recombines TRBV15 with TRBJ1-2; weak D call: TRBD1 (6 bases). This CDR3 region has 15 residues. Germline V gene data show CDR1 as LNHNV and CDR2 as YYDKDF (reference sequence). Trimming stripped 1 base from V and 11 bases from J, with 20 bases between. CDR3 sequence: CATSRVTITGRRYTF. CDR3 bases: TGTGCCACCAGCAGAGTCACAATAACAGGGCGTAGATACACCTTC. The variable domain in full, with the rest retrieved from reference TRBV15 and TRBJ1-2, is DAMVIQNPRYQVTQFGKPVTLSCSQTLNHNVMYWYQQKSSQAPKLLFHYYDKDFNNEADTPDNFQSRRPNTSFCFLDIRSPGLGDTAMYLCATSRVTITGRRYTFGSGTRLTVV.

The chain joins TRBV25-1 to TRBJ2-1; 10 bases are a match to TRBD2. Trimming at V came to 5 bases and at J to 4 bases, leaving 11 bases not matched to a gene. This CDR3 spans 17 amino acids. The germline CDR1 and CDR2 sequences are MGHDK and SYGVNS. CDR3 DNA: TGTGCCAGCAGTACGTCCTCCGGGACTAGCGTATACAATGAGCAGTTCTTC. It is translated as CASSTSSGTSVYNEQFF.

This rearrangement joins TRBV7-2 to TRBJ2-7; TRBD2 agrees at 9 bases. CDR3 length equals 15 residues. Trimming took 2 bases from V and 1 from J; bases not matched to a gene: 3. The germline CDR1 and CDR2 sequences are SGHTA and FQGNSA. The CDR3 bases are TGTGCCAGCAGCTTAAATAGCGGGGGTTCCTACGAGCAGTACTTC. This encodes CASSLNSGGSYEQYF.

This rearrangement joins TRBV7-9 to TRBJ2-1; TRBD1 aligns across 9 bases. CDR3 size: 15 residues. Per the germline V gene, CDR1 is SEHNR and CDR2 is FQNEAQ (reference sequence). The J segment lost 7 bases and the V segment lost 4 bases, leaving 8 bases of the junction unmatched. Written as DNA, the CDR3 is TGTGCCAGCAGCTCCCCACAGGGGGCGCGAAATGAGCAGTTCTTC. Protein sequence: CASSSPQGARNEQFF.

As regards this clone: Other DNA sequences from this sample encode an identical CDR3 as well. This chain links TRBV30 with TRBJ2-1, with D possibly TRBD1 on 5 matching bases. Germline CDR1 is GTSNPN and CDR2 is SVGIG (reference sequence). Trimming took 0 bases from V and 7 from J, leaving 7 bases between them. This CDR3 is 12 amino acids long. Here the CDR3 DNA reads TGTGCCTGGAGTGTAAAGGGGAATGAGCAGTTCTTC. It encodes CAWSVKGNEQFF.

J is TRBJ1-1 and V is TRBV30; D is uncertain. V dropped 2 bases and J dropped 8 bases, with 9 bases sitting between them. The germline V gene has CDR1 GTSNPN and CDR2 SVGIG (reference sequence). The CDR3 is made up of 11 amino acids. CDR3 in DNA: TGTGCCTGGAGTAATTTAGGGGAAGCTTTCTTT. Its translation is CAWSNLGEAFF.

V is TRBV4-1 and J is TRBJ2-5, with 8 bases fitting TRBD1. Trimming at V came to 2 bases and at J to 1 base, leaving 9 bases not matched to a gene. This CDR3 has 17 residues. Per the germline V gene, CDR1 is MGHRA and CDR2 is YSYEKL. CDR3 sequence (DNA): TGCGCCAGCAGCCAACCCCGGGACAGGAAGGTCCAAGAGACCCAGTACTTC. This translates into CASSQPRDRKVQETQYF.

This rearrangement joins TRBV29-1 to TRBJ1-2; D uncertain. The CDR3 contains 13 residues. Germline CDR1 SQVTM, CDR2 ANQGSEA. V lost 3 bases and J lost 2, with 10 bases in between. The CDR3 DNA sequence: TGCAGCGTTGAGGTGGGAAACAACTATGGCTACACCTTC. Translating gives CSVEVGNNYGYTF.

This clone showed up just a few times. The rearrangement links TRBV7-9 to TRBJ2-1; 13 bases map to TRBD2. The CDR3 loop spans 16 amino acids. V gave up 3 bases and J gave up 9 bases; unmatched junction bases: 8. Germline V lookup: CDR1 SEHNR, CDR2 FQNEAQ (reference sequence). The CDR3 nucleotides read TGTGCCAGCAGCTTGACTAGCGGGAGGCTGGCTAGTGAGCAGTTCTTC. Protein sequence: CASSLTSGRLASEQFF.